The present entry profiles one T cell receptor beta chain with its context. Blood RNA originated from unsorted whole blood, with germline DNA additionally extracted. The record originates from a study of tumor-infiltrating lymphocytes in primary liver carcinoma. The germline V gene encodes CDR1 SEHNR and CDR2 FQNEAQ (reference sequence). Trimming at V came to 2 bases and at J to 0 bases, leaving 4 bases not matched to a gene. The CDR3 has 16 residues. A primer matching the constant region was used to make TCR beta cDNA from 500 ng of total RNA. Library construction for TCR beta comprised three nested multiplex PCR rounds performed with slightly modified ARM-PCR. Both of the initial two PCR rounds ran for approximately 10 cycles and employed TRBV1-TRBV30 forward primers alongside a C-beta reverse primer. TCRdb reanalysed the multiplex PCR reads using MiXCR and keeps one entry per CDR3 protein. The repertoire holds 300,000 to 350,000 distinct CDR3 sequences, with 65% as singletons.

The V gene is TRBV7-9, the J gene TRBJ2-1, with 7 bases matching TRBD2. Sequenced material: peripheral blood. The sequence was obtained from a man aged 35-49 years with primary liver carcinoma and hepatitis B virus infection. The CDR3 nucleotides read TGTGCCAGCAGCTTATATACTAGCGCCTCCTACAATGAGCAGTTCTTC. It yields the protein CASSLYTSASYNEQFF.